The present entry profiles one T cell receptor beta chain with its context. Its target is unknown. This CDR3 is built from 14 residues. The germline gives CDR1 MNHNY, CDR2 SVGAGI (reference sequence). Trimming removed 10 bases from V and 2 bases from J; junction bases left unmatched: 5. Use of 60 Vbeta and 13 Jbeta primers characterized the PCR. TCRdb keeps only in-frame clones here, not all; method: immunoSEQ multiplex PCR. The repertoire holds around 100,000 clones, with over 60% as singletons. The data belong to a study of cytomegalovirus exposure and HLA in healthy donors. Study findings and constraints: Exclusion applied to some V segments, including TRBV6-2 and TRBV6-3, as they were indistinguishable.

Sequencing used PBMCs. This chain joins TRBV6-6 and TRBJ2-1, with 10 positions matching TRBD2. The sequence derives from a woman between 18 and 29 years old in good health and CMV-seropositive. The CDR3, as DNA: TGTGCCAACTCAGCGGGAGGGCCCTACAATGAGCAGTTCTTC. This translates into CANSAGGPYNEQFF.